Below are 31 T cell receptor beta chains sequenced from a single sample in a study of CD8 T cells in ankylosing spondylitis. TCRdb processed the 5' RACE reads anew with MiXCR; each CDR3 protein has one entry. The repertoire consists of around 220,000 distinct CDR3 sequences, with 8% to 11% occurring once and the leading ten covering approximately 20%. Sequencing was carried out using blood, either unsorted or a sorted T cell fraction (not recorded which). These receptors originate from a male donor with ankylosing spondylitis or in good health (not recorded which).

This clonotype was recorded at least ten times. This chain joins TRBV2 and TRBJ2-5; 9 bases align to TRBD1. Trimming cost V 1 base and J 2 bases; bases outside gene matches: 5. The CDR3 sequence is 16 residues long. CDR1 is SNHLY, CDR2 FYNNEI, per germline. The CDR3 DNA follows: TGTGCCAGCAGTGAAGAGGCCGGGACAGGGCAAGAGACCCAGTACTTC. As protein: CASSEEAGTGQETQYF.

This clonotype was seen at least ten times. The rearrangement uses TRBV7-3 and TRBJ2-1; TRBD2 matches 10 bases. CDR1 and CDR2 (germline): SGHTA, FQGTGA. Trimming took 2 bases from V and 5 from J; bases not matched to a gene: 3. The CDR3 is 15 amino acids. CDR3 sequence: CASSLLAGVNNEQFF. CDR3 nucleotide sequence: TGTGCCAGCAGCTTACTAGCGGGGGTTAACAATGAGCAGTTCTTC.

The table lists this clonotype with many counts. This chain connects TRBV9 to TRBJ2-5; D is perhaps TRBD1 or TRBD2 (5 bases each). The length of the CDR3 is 15 residues. V was cut by 2 bases and J by 5 bases, with 16 bases left in between. Germline CDR1 and CDR2: SGDLS and YYNGEE. CDR3 sequence reads: CASSVATASGETQYF. The CDR3 nucleotides are TGTGCCAGCAGCGTTGCGACAGCCAGCGGTGAGACCCAGTACTTC.

The sample holds many counts of this clonotype. The chain couples TRBV20-1 to TRBJ2-7, with D perhaps matching TRBD2 (6 bases). V was clipped by 5 bases and J by 3 bases, with 20 bases between them. Germline assignment: CDR1 DFQATT and CDR2 SNEGSKA (reference sequence). The CDR3 sequence is 15 residues long. The CDR3 loop is CSAQESASASYEQYF. The CDR3, as DNA: TGCAGTGCTCAAGAATCGGCTAGCGCCAGCTACGAGCAGTACTTC.

This clonotype has ten or more counts. V is TRBV5-1 and J is TRBJ2-1; 8 bases are a match to TRBD1. J gave up 4 bases and V 2 bases, and 14 bases lay outside the gene matches. From germline, CDR1 is SGHRS and CDR2 YFSETQ. This CDR3 is 18 amino acids long. In DNA form, the CDR3 reads TGCGCCAGCAGCTTAGAATCCCCGGGACAGGTCGCTTACAATGAGCAGTTCTTC. This sequence encodes CASSLESPGQVAYNEQFF. Based on the CDR3 plus reference TRBV5-1 and TRBJ2-1, the full variable domain is KAGVTQTPRYLIKTRGQQVTLSCSPISGHRSVSWYQQTPGQGLQFLFEYFSETQRNKGNFPGRFSGRQFSNSRSEMNVSTLELGDSALYLCASSLESPGQVAYNEQFFGPGTRLTVL.

This clonotype was counted many times. The chain has TRBV10-3 and TRBJ2-7, with TRBD2 identical over 14 bases. The CDR3 spans 15 residues. Looked up from germline, CDR1 is ENHRY and CDR2 is SYGVKD. V lost 6 bases to trimming and J lost 6 bases; unmatched junction nucleotides: 7. CDR3 sequence reads: CAIRTSGGALVEQYF. The CDR3 DNA is TGTGCCATCAGGACTAGCGGGGGGGCCTTAGTCGAGCAGTACTTC.

This clonotype was recorded at least ten times. CDR3 in DNA: TGTGCCAGCAGCTTAGTTCGGGGGGGCCGGAATACGCAGTATTTT. Amino acid sequence: CASSLVRGGRNTQYF. The genes are TRBV11-2 and TRBJ2-3; TRBD2 aligns across 8 bases. J gave up 7 bases and V 1 base, and 7 bases lay outside the gene matches. This CDR3 comprises 15 residues. Per the germline V gene, CDR1 is SGHAT and CDR2 is FQNNGV. The full variable domain, rest sourced from reference TRBV11-2 and TRBJ2-3, is EAGVAQSPRYKIIEKRQSVAFWCNPISGHATLYWYQQILGQGPKLLIQFQNNGVVDDSQLPKDRFSAERLKGVDSTLKIQPAKLEDSAVYLCASSLVRGGRNTQYFGPGTRLTVL.

This clonotype was observed at least ten times. The rearrangement joins TRBV3-1 to TRBJ2-1; no clear D. V lost 6 bases and J lost 0, with 3 bases in between. The CDR3 has 12 residues. CDR1 is LGHDT, CDR2 YNNKEL, per germline (reference sequence). CDR3 DNA: TGTGCCAGCAGAGGCTCCTACAATGAGCAGTTCTTC. Its translation: CASRGSYNEQFF.

This clonotype was seen many times. The chain combines TRBV20-1 with TRBJ2-5; TRBD1 might be the D (6 bases). Looked up from germline, CDR1 is DFQATT and CDR2 is SNEGSKA (reference sequence). V lost 5 bases to trimming and J lost 4 bases, with 17 bases between them. This CDR3 contains 14 residues. Here the CDR3 reads CSAPGHPTLETQYF. The CDR3 DNA sequence: TGCAGTGCTCCGGGACACCCGACGTTAGAGACCCAGTACTTC.

The chain combines TRBV4-2 with TRBJ1-5; 7 nucleotides agree with TRBD1. The CDR3 has 16 amino acids. Germline V gene sequence: CDR1 LGHNA, CDR2 YNFKEQ. V lost 1 base, J lost 0 bases, and 3 bases stayed unmatched. CDR3 sequence (DNA): TGTGCCAGCAGCCAAGGAGAGGGGGCTAGCAATCAGCCCCAGCATTTT. Protein: CASSQGEGASNQPQHF.

This clonotype was counted a few times. The CDR3 reads CASSTRAFSNQPQHF. DNA of the CDR3: TGTGCCAGTAGTACGCGGGCTTTTTCAAATCAGCCCCAGCATTTT. The V and J genes are TRBV19 and TRBJ1-5; no reliable D call. Trimming removed 4 bases from V and 4 bases from J, with 14 bases in between. The germline V gene has CDR1 LNHDA and CDR2 SQIVND (reference sequence). This CDR3 spans 15 amino acids. The complete variable domain, with remaining parts taken from reference TRBV19 and TRBJ1-5, reads DGGITQSPKYLFRKEGQNVTLSCEQNLNHDAMYWYRQDPGQGLRLIYYSQIVNDFQKGDIAEGYSVSREKKESFPLTVTSAQKNPTAFYLCASSTRAFSNQPQHFGDGTRLSIL.

Ten or more counts support this clonotype. This chain connects TRBV7-9 to TRBJ1-2; TRBD1 matches at 9 bases. The CDR3 runs to 13 residues. Germline-derived CDR1 and CDR2 are SEHNR and FQNEAQ (reference sequence). J was trimmed by 7 bases and V by 4 bases; bases with no gene match: 4. The CDR3 is CASSYRQGGGYTF. DNA for the CDR3: TGTGCCAGCAGCTACAGACAGGGGGGTGGCTACACCTTC.

This clonotype came up many times. This sequence joins TRBV4-2 and TRBJ2-1, with unresolved D. Trimming took off 0 bases at V and 2 bases at J, with 8 bases between the two ends. CDR1 LGHNA and CDR2 YNFKEQ come from the germline V gene. The length of the CDR3 is 15 residues. CDR3 amino acids: CASSQEGLAYNEQFF. The CDR3 DNA follows: TGTGCCAGCAGCCAAGAGGGCCTAGCCTACAATGAGCAGTTCTTC.

The chain employs TRBV20-1 and TRBJ2-3, with 11 bases fitting TRBD2. The germline V gene has CDR1 DFQATT and CDR2 SNEGSKA (reference sequence). V lost 1 base, J lost 6 bases, and 15 bases stayed unmatched. This CDR3 comprises 18 residues. The CDR3 spells CSARVLAGGGSTGDTQYF. Written as DNA, the CDR3 is TGCAGTGCTAGAGTCCTAGCGGGGGGTGGAAGCACAGGGGATACGCAGTATTTT.

This clonotype was seen at least ten times. The genes are TRBV28 and TRBJ2-5; D may match TRBD1 or TRBD2 (6 bases each). Trimming stripped 10 bases from V and 2 bases from J, with 17 bases between. This CDR3 is 14 amino acids long. Germline V gene lookup returns CDR1 MDHEN and CDR2 SYDVKM. The CDR3 region has the DNA TGTGCCATCGGCGGGGCCACAGGGCAAGAGACCCAGTACTTC. Amino acid sequence: CAIGGATGQETQYF.

The V and J genes are TRBV5-1 and TRBJ1-6, with D tentatively TRBD1 (6 bases). The CDR3 covers 15 residues. V lost 4 bases and J 9 bases, leaving 17 bases between the germline ends. Germline CDR1 reads SGHRS; CDR2 reads YFSETQ. The CDR3 region has the DNA TGCGCCAGCAGCCCGGACGGGGGCTCGGTTTCACCCCTCCACTTT. Its translation: CASSPDGGSVSPLHF.

This clonotype was seen many times. The chain uses TRBV6-5 and TRBJ1-1, with D perhaps matching TRBD1 (6 bases). Trimming shortened V by 0 bases and J by 5 bases, and 13 bases separated the two germline ends. CDR1 is MNHEY and CDR2 is SVGAGI in the germline V gene. This CDR3 is 15 amino acids long. CDR3 amino acids: CASSYSGRGETEAFF. The CDR3 nucleotides are TGTGCCAGCAGTTACTCGGGCAGGGGAGAAACTGAAGCTTTCTTT.

This clonotype was counted once. A much larger clone lies one base from this, so it may be a read error. The genes are TRBV7-9 and TRBJ1-2, with D possibly matching TRBD1 (5 bases). V lost 5 bases, J lost 7 bases, and 20 bases lay in between. CDR3 length: 15 amino acids. The germline gives CDR1 SEHNR, CDR2 FQNEAQ (reference sequence). The CDR3: CASSRDGVKVSGYTF. The CDR3 nucleotides are TGTGCCAGCAGCCGGGACGGGGTTAAAGTGAGTGGCTACACCTTC.

The genes are TRBV7-8 and TRBJ1-1, with 7 bases matching TRBD1. This CDR3 region has 13 residues. Germline V gene data show CDR1 as SGHVS and CDR2 as FQNEAQ. V was pared by 5 bases and J by 4 bases, with 4 bases of the junction left unmatched. CDR3 in DNA: TGTGCCAGCAGCGAGAGGACAGGCACTGAAGCTTTCTTT. Translation gives CASSERTGTEAFF.

The genes are TRBV3-1 and TRBJ2-3, with D perhaps assigned TRBD1 or TRBD2 (5 bases each). The CDR3 is 17 amino acids. V lost 0 bases to trimming and J lost 2 bases, with 15 bases between them. Germline CDR1 reads LGHDT; CDR2 reads YNNKEL (reference sequence). In DNA, the CDR3 is TGTGCCAGCAGCCAAGATCGGGGCTTTCTATTCACAGATACGCAGTATTTT. Translated, it gives CASSQDRGFLFTDTQYF.

The chain employs TRBV30 and TRBJ1-6; the D gene is possibly TRBD1 (6 bases). The CDR3 consists of 13 residues. Germline V gives CDR1 GTSNPN, CDR2 SVGIG (reference sequence). The V end lost 4 bases, the J end lost 8 bases, and 12 bases lay between the germline ends. The CDR3 region has the DNA TGTGCCTGGACGTCACAGGGTCATTCACCCCTCCACTTT. Its protein is CAWTSQGHSPLHF.

The sample holds many counts of this clonotype. The J gene is TRBJ2-2, the V gene TRBV12-3 or TRBV12-4; 8 nucleotides agree with TRBD1. V dropped 1 base and J dropped 4; count of bases not matched to a gene: 5. The CDR3 extends over 16 amino acids. The CDR3 DNA reads TGTGCCAGCAGTTTAGGTAGGGACAGGAGCACCGGGGAGCTGTTTTTT. Translated: CASSLGRDRSTGELFF.

This chain connects TRBV5-1 to TRBJ2-1; 8 bases are shared with TRBD1. V lost 0 bases to trimming and J lost 4 bases; unmatched junction nucleotides: 6. The germline V gene has CDR1 SGHRS and CDR2 YFSETQ. This CDR3 is 16 amino acids long. CDR3 DNA sequence: TGCGCCAGCAGCTTGGCCACTCAGGGGGCTTACAATGAGCAGTTCTTC. Its protein product is CASSLATQGAYNEQFF. Supplemented by reference TRBV5-1 and TRBJ2-1, the full variable domain reads KAGVTQTPRYLIKTRGQQVTLSCSPISGHRSVSWYQQTPGQGLQFLFEYFSETQRNKGNFPGRFSGRQFSNSRSEMNVSTLELGDSALYLCASSLATQGAYNEQFFGPGTRLTVL.

CDR3 loop: CAWNLWNVGGDTQYF. The CDR3 region has the DNA TGTGCCTGGAACCTCTGGAATGTGGGGGGGGATACGCAGTATTTT. The chain links TRBV30 to TRBJ2-3; 7 bases match TRBD2. CDR1 GTSNPN and CDR2 SVGIG come from the germline V gene (reference sequence). The CDR3 is 15 amino acids. J gave up 6 bases and V 4 bases, and 13 bases lay outside the gene matches.

This clonotype was seen many times. CDR3 coding DNA: TGTGCCAGCAGCTTATCCCGGACAGGTCCTTACAATGAGCAGTTCTTC. Amino acid sequence: CASSLSRTGPYNEQFF. The rearrangement links TRBV7-3 to TRBJ2-1, with 7 bases aligning to TRBD1. Germline CDR1 is SGHTA and CDR2 is FQGTGA. The CDR3 covers 16 residues. J lost 4 bases, V lost 2 bases, and 8 bases had no gene match. Together with reference TRBV7-3 and TRBJ2-1, the CDR3 gives the full variable domain: GAGVSQTPSNKVTEKGKYVELRCDPISGHTALYWYRQSLGQGPEFLIYFQGTGAADDSGLPNDRFFAVRPEGSVSTLKIQRTERGDSAVYLCASSLSRTGPYNEQFFGPGTRLTVL.

This clonotype was detected many times. The chain is built from TRBV5-6 and TRBJ1-2; D gene unclear. The germline V gene has CDR1 SGHDT and CDR2 YYEEEE. There are 15 residues in the CDR3. Deletions cut 0 bases from V and 4 bases from J, with 13 bases between. The CDR3 nucleotides are TGTGCCAGCAGCTTGGGGCAGTTCCAATTCTATGGCTACACCTTC. Protein product: CASSLGQFQFYGYTF. Variable domain in full (rest from reference TRBV5-6 and TRBJ1-2): DAGVTQSPTHLIKTRGQQVTLRCSPKSGHDTVSWYQQALGQGPQFIFQYYEEEERQRGNFPDRFSGHQFPNYSSELNVNALLLGDSALYLCASSLGQFQFYGYTFGSGTRLTVV.

This clonotype came up many times. The gene calls are TRBV12-3 or TRBV12-4 and TRBJ2-2, with D possibly matching TRBD2 (5 bases). CDR3 size: 14 residues. V lost 6 bases and J lost 5, with 13 bases in between. The CDR3 reads CASSPDLITGELFF. Here the CDR3 DNA reads TGTGCCAGCAGCCCGGACTTAATAACCGGGGAGCTGTTTTTT.

Concerning this clonotype itself: A much larger clone differs from this one at a single base, so this may be a read error. The J gene is TRBJ2-5, the V gene TRBV12-3 or TRBV12-4; a weak D match, TRBD2 (5 bases). The CDR3 sequence is 13 residues long. The V end was cut by 8 bases, the J end by 5 bases, with 15 bases between. The CDR3 is CASVGGSEETQYF. The CDR3 region has the DNA TGTGCCAGCGTCGGCGGGTCTGAGGAGACCCAGTACTTC.

This clonotype was seen at least ten times. One end of the junction varies from germline; a read error may be responsible. CDR3: CASSYGSTGAFF. The CDR3, as DNA: TGTGCCAGCAGCTACGGGTCCACTGGAGCTTTCTTT. This sequence joins TRBV5-5 and TRBJ1-1, with D unclear. From germline, CDR1 is SGHKS and CDR2 YYEKEE (reference sequence). The CDR3 covers 12 residues.

Many counts were recorded for this clonotype. The rearrangement uses TRBV7-2 and TRBJ1-1; tentatively, D is TRBD1 (5 bases). This CDR3 comprises 14 residues. V was pared by 1 base and J by 5 bases, with 11 bases between. Germline values: CDR1 SGHTA, CDR2 FQGNSA. The CDR3 DNA reads TGTGCCAGCAGCTTAGAGCCAGGGAGGACTGAAGCTTTCTTT. Translating gives CASSLEPGRTEAFF.

This chain uses TRBV9 with TRBJ1-4, with 8 bases identical to TRBD1. From germline, CDR1 is SGDLS and CDR2 YYNGEE. Germline trimming cut 3 bases from V and 7 bases from J; bases unmatched to any gene: 8. The length of the CDR3 is 15 residues. The CDR3 nucleotides read TGTGCCAGCAGCGCTGGGACAGGAGAATTTGAAAAACTGTTTTTT. Translation gives CASSAGTGEFEKLFF.